The 10 T cell receptor beta chains below come from one sample, sequenced in a study of graft-versus-host responses after intestinal transplantation. Method: immunoSEQ multiplex PCR; TCRdb's copy keeps in-frame clones and lacks some. The sample has more than 9,500 clones, about 80% seen once. The starting material, graft tissue, was processed to release intraepithelial and lamina propria lymphocytes. The material was ileum tissue, obtained roughly 5 months after intestinal transplantation. All receptors come from a human patient who received an intestinal transplant, so some T cells may come from the graft donor.

The V gene is TRBV4-1, the J gene TRBJ1-4; D remains ambiguous. Per germline, CDR1 MGHRA and CDR2 YSYEKL. The germline V and J ends were trimmed by 3 bases and 7 bases, with 9 bases remaining between them. The CDR3 loop spans 13 amino acids. CDR3 in DNA: TGCGCCAGCAGCCATGGGAGGAGTGAAAAACTGTTTTTT. Its translation: CASSHGRSEKLFF.

CDR3 coding DNA: TGTGCCAGCAGCTTAGTCACTGGTCTGGACATTCAGTACTTC. Its translation: CASSLVTGLDIQYF. The chain recombines TRBV7-2 with TRBJ2-4; D gene unclear. The CDR3 spans 14 residues. Deletions cut 1 base from V and 8 bases from J, with 12 bases between. Looked up from germline, CDR1 is SGHTA and CDR2 is FQGNSA.

This rearrangement joins TRBV27 to TRBJ2-3; possible D gene TRBD1, 8 bases. The V end lost 2 bases, the J end lost 4 bases, and 16 bases lay between the germline ends. The CDR3 runs to 16 residues. The germline CDR1 and CDR2 sequences are MNHEY and SMNVEV (reference sequence). The CDR3 region is CASSLPTGGVPDTQYF. The CDR3 DNA reads TGTGCCAGCAGTTTACCCACAGGGGGGGTCCCAGATACGCAGTATTTT.

By frequency in the sample, this clone is medium-sized. V and J are TRBV5-4 and TRBJ1-1, with 7 positions matching TRBD1. The CDR3 sequence is 14 residues long. The V segment lost 7 bases and the J segment 0 bases; nucleotides outside the gene matches: 6. CDR1 and CDR2 (germline): SGHNT, YYREEE (reference sequence). In DNA form, the CDR3 reads TGTGCCAGCGGGGACAGCCAAATGAACACTGAAGCTTTCTTT. This codes for CASGDSQMNTEAFF.

V and J are TRBV9 and TRBJ2-1, with TRBD2 matching over 9 bases. Germline V lookup: CDR1 SGDLS, CDR2 YYNGEE. V gave up 0 bases and J gave up 4 bases; unmatched junction bases: 2. The CDR3 extends over 15 amino acids. The CDR3 loop is CASSVGREGYNEQFF. The CDR3 DNA reads as TGTGCCAGCAGCGTAGGGCGGGAGGGATACAATGAGCAGTTCTTC.

CDR3 in amino acids: CASRGILAPSTDTQYF. The CDR3 nucleotides are TGTGCCAGCAGGGGAATCCTAGCGCCCAGCACAGATACGCAGTATTTT. V gene TRBV7-3 combines with J gene TRBJ2-3, with D maybe TRBD2 (6 bases). This CDR3 spans 16 amino acids. The V and J ends lost 6 bases and 0 bases respectively, with 16 bases between them. CDR1 and CDR2 from the germline V gene are SGHTA and FQGTGA.

The chain uses TRBV19 and TRBJ1-2, with TRBD1 matching over 9 bases. This CDR3 is built from 14 residues. After removal of 9 bases from V and 4 bases from J, the junction contained 9 bases not matched to a gene. CDR1 and CDR2 (germline): LNHDA, SQIVND (reference sequence). The CDR3 reads CARAGTGKGYGYTF. DNA of the CDR3: TGTGCCAGGGCCGGGACAGGGAAGGGCTATGGCTACACCTTC.

The rearrangement joins TRBV20-1 to TRBJ2-7, with D uncertain. Trimming removed 1 base at V and 6 bases at J, with 4 bases between. There are 10 residues in the CDR3. Germline CDR1 and CDR2: DFQATT and SNEGSKA (reference sequence). The CDR3 loop reads CSARVFEQYF. The CDR3 nucleotides are TGCAGTGCTAGAGTCTTCGAGCAGTACTTC.

The chain joins TRBV25-1 to TRBJ2-1; 11 bases are shared with TRBD2. CDR3 length: 17 amino acids. After removal of 8 bases from V and 4 bases from J, the junction contained 13 bases not matched to a gene. Germline CDR1 is MGHDK and CDR2 is SYGVNS. The DNA of the CDR3 is TGTGCCAGCGGGGGCGCCGGGACTAGCGGCCCTTACAATGAGCAGTTCTTC. It is translated as CASGGAGTSGPYNEQFF.

The chain combines TRBV27 with TRBJ2-3, with 9 positions matching TRBD1. CDR1 is MNHEY and CDR2 is SMNVEV in the germline V gene (reference sequence). This CDR3 comprises 14 residues. The ends lost 2 bases at V and 3 bases at J; junction bases unmatched: 0. The CDR3 nucleotides read TGTGCCAGCAGTTTAGGACAGGGGACAGATACGCAGTATTTT. It translates to CASSLGQGTDTQYF.